This TCR beta chain was sequenced in a study of sequential checkpoint blockade in melanoma. Overall study: After both sequences, patients received maintenance nivolumab.

Treatment reported: randomized to nivolumab then ipilimumab (arm A) or the reverse (arm B). PBMC sorting kept live CD3+CD8+ cells without CD19 or CD56. The CDR3 length is 14 residues. Trimming shortened V by 1 base and J by 5 bases, and 8 bases separated the two germline ends. Germline-derived CDR1 and CDR2 are LNHNV and YYDKDF (reference sequence). Sequencing used immunoSEQ multiplex PCR; TCRdb keeps in-frame clones, though not all of them. The repertoire consists of tens of thousands of clones, with around four fifths occurring once and the leading ten covering around 5.1%. The source material was CD8+ T cells sorted from blood (inferred from file names), sampled from a patient given nivolumab and ipilimumab in sequence. This sequence joins TRBV15 and TRBJ2-2; D remains unclear. The TCR comes from a human donor with melanoma. The chain's CDR3 is CATSRVVGTGELFF. CDR3 coding DNA: TGTGCCACCAGCAGAGTTGTCGGGACCGGGGAGCTGTTTTTT.